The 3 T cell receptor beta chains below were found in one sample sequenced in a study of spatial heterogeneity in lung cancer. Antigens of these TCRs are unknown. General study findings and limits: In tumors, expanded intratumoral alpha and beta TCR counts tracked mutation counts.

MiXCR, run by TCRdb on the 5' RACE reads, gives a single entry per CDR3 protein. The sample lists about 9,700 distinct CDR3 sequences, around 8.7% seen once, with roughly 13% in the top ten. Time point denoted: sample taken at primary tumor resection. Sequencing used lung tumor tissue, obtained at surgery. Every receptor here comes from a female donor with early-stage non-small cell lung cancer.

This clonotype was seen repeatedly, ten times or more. CDR3 in DNA: TGTGCCAGTACCCCGGCGGGAGATACGCAGTATTTT. It specifies CASTPAGDTQYF. The genes are TRBV25-1 and TRBJ2-3, with D maybe TRBD2 (5 bases). Germline assignment: CDR1 MGHDK and CDR2 SYGVNS. The CDR3 extends over 12 amino acids. Trimming pared 9 bases from V and 5 bases from J, leaving 12 bases between.

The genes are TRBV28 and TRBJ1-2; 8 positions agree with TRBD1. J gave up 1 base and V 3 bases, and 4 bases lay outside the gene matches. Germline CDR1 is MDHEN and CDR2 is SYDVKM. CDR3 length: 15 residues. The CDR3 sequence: CASSLRQGYNYGYTF. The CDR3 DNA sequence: TGTGCCAGCAGTTTGAGACAGGGGTATAACTATGGCTACACCTTC.

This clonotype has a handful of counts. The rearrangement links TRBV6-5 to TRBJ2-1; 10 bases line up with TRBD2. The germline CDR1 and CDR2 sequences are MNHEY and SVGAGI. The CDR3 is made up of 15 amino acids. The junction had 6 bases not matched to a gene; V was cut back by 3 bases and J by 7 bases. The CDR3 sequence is CASSYGGLAVNEQFF. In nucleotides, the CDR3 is TGTGCCAGCAGTTATGGAGGACTAGCGGTTAATGAGCAGTTCTTC.